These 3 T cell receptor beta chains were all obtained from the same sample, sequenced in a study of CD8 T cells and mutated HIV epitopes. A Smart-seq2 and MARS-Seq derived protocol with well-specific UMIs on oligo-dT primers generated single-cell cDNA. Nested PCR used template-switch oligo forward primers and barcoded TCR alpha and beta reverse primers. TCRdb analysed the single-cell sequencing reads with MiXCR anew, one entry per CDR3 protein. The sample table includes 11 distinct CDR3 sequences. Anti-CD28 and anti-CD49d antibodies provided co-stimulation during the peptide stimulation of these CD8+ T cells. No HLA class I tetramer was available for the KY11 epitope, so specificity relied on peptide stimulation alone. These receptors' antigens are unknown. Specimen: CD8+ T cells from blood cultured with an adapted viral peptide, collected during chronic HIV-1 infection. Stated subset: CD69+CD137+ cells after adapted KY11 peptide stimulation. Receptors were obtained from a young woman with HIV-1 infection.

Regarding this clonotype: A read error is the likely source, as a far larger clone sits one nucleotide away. In DNA form, the CDR3 reads TGTGCCAGCTCCTCCAGGTGGTCGGGGACAGGGGAAAGGGGTTCACCCCTCCACTTT. Protein sequence: CASSSRWSGTGERGSPLHF. V and J are TRBV6-1 and TRBJ1-6; the match to TRBD1 covers 10 bases. The CDR3 covers 19 residues. Germline-derived CDR1 and CDR2 are MNHNS and SASEGT. V dropped 8 bases and J dropped 9; count of bases not matched to a gene: 22.

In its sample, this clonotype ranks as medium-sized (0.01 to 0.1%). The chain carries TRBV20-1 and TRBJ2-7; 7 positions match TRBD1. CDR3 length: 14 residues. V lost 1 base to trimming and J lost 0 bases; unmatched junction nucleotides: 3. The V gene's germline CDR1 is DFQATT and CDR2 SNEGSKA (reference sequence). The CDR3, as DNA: TGCAGTGCTAGAGGGGGGACAGACTCCTACGAGCAGTACTTC. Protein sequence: CSARGGTDSYEQYF.

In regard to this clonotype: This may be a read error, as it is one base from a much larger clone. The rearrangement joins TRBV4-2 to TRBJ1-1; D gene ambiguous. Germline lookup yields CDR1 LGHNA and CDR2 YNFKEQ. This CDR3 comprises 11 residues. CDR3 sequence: CVSSQDLEAFF. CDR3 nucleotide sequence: TGTGTCAGCAGCCAAGACCTTGAAGCTTTCTTT.